The table lists the clone carrying this TCR beta chain with a few counts. The sample originates from a study of T-cell reconstitution after alpha-beta-depleted transplantation in children. Preparation of the TCRbeta library used unique molecular identifiers. TCRdb re-analysed the PCR reads in MiXCR, keeping a single row per CDR3 protein. This table holds a few hundred thousand distinct CDR3 sequences, roughly 14% found once. This CDR3 is built from 16 residues. Germline V gene sequence: CDR1 LNHNV, CDR2 YYDKDF (reference sequence). V was clipped by 2 bases and J by 3 bases, with 11 bases between them.

The rearrangement links TRBV15 to TRBJ2-6, with a tentative D call TRBD1 (5 bases). This sample comprised PBMCs, obtained from the stem cell graft. This receptor was identified in a human donor who donated a stem cell graft to a child with Fanconi anemia. The CDR3 spells CATSRQGASGANVLTF. The CDR3 nucleotides read TGTGCCACCAGCAGACAAGGGGCGAGTGGGGCCAACGTCCTGACTTTC.